The entry below gives a single T cell receptor beta chain sequence along with its context. This CDR3 region has 16 residues. V lost 0 bases and J lost 2, with 11 bases in between. Germline CDR1 and CDR2: ENHRY and SYGVKD. Amplification of TCR beta CDR3 regions used RNA as the template. When the TCR CDR3 underwent first-round RT-PCR, the HTBI primer set was used. Each CDR3 protein gets one entry after TCRdb re-called the multiplex PCR reads with MiXCR. The data contain under 800,000 distinct CDR3 sequences, 14% of them seen just once; the ten biggest clones take up about 9.4%. The source of the sample is a study of T cells in Graves' hyperthyroidism and ophthalmopathy.

The rearrangement joins TRBV10-3 to TRBJ1-5; perhaps TRBD1 as D (5 bases). The sequencing input was blood. This receptor was taken from a woman younger than 30 with Graves' hyperthyroidism. CDR3 bases: TGTGCCATCAGTGAGTCGCGGGGGATCGGCAATCAGCCCCAGCATTTT. It yields the protein CAISESRGIGNQPQHF.